Below are 5 T cell receptor beta chains sequenced from a single sample in a study of CD8+CD57+ T cells in acquired aplastic anemia. It was genomic DNA that served as the template for profiling TCR beta VDJ and CDR3. TCRdb analysed the reads with MiXCR anew, one entry per CDR3 protein. The top ten hold about 82% of the sample, which has around 79,000 distinct CDR3 sequences, about three quarters seen once. Patients chosen for sequencing had shown CD8+CD57+ cell expansion by flow cytometry. The sequencing sample was made of sorted CD4+, CD8+, or CD8+CD57+ T cells (not recorded which) from PBMCs. These receptors all stem from a human donor with aplastic anemia.

The V gene is TRBV13, the J gene TRBJ2-7; D remains ambiguous. Germline-derived CDR1 and CDR2 are PRHDT and FYEKMQ (reference sequence). V lost 6 bases, J lost 0 bases, and 15 bases lay in between. This CDR3 is built from 15 residues. The CDR3 coding sequence is TGTGCCAGCAGTTTACCCCGGCAGAACTCCTACGAGCAGTACTTC. Protein: CASSLPRQNSYEQYF.

This clonotype was observed a few times. The chain has TRBV25-1 and TRBJ2-1, with unresolved D. The CDR3 is 10 residues long. Per the germline V gene, CDR1 is MGHDK and CDR2 is SYGVNS. Trimming took off 8 bases at V and 1 base at J, with 0 bases between the two ends. Here the CDR3 DNA reads TGTGCCAGCTCCTACAATGAGCAGTTCTTC. It is translated as CASSYNEQFF.

This rearrangement joins TRBV12-3 or TRBV12-4 to TRBJ2-3; 8 bases fit TRBD1. The V segment lost 5 bases and the J segment 0 bases; nucleotides outside the gene matches: 7. The CDR3 has 16 residues. The CDR3 DNA reads as TGTGCCAGCAGTCCAGGACAGGGCACTAGCACAGATACGCAGTATTTT. Translation: CASSPGQGTSTDTQYF.

As to this clonotype: Germline and junction disagree at one end, which may indicate a read error. The rearrangement uses TRBV19 and TRBJ2-5, with D hard to call. Germline V gene sequence: CDR1 LNHDA, CDR2 SQIVND (reference sequence). The CDR3 consists of 13 residues. The CDR3 DNA is TGTGCCAGTAGTGGACGGAACCAGGAGACCCAGTACTTC. This codes for CASSGRNQETQYF.

This sequence joins TRBV11-2 and TRBJ2-1; 8 bases match TRBD1. The CDR3 consists of 15 residues. V trimming: 8 bases; J trimming: 10 bases; junction bases outside the gene matches: 16. CDR1 and CDR2 (germline): SGHAT, FQNNGV. CDR3 DNA sequence: TGTGCCAGCGTGTTGAGCCTCAGGGGGCGAGAAGAGCAGTTCTTC. It is translated as CASVLSLRGREEQFF.